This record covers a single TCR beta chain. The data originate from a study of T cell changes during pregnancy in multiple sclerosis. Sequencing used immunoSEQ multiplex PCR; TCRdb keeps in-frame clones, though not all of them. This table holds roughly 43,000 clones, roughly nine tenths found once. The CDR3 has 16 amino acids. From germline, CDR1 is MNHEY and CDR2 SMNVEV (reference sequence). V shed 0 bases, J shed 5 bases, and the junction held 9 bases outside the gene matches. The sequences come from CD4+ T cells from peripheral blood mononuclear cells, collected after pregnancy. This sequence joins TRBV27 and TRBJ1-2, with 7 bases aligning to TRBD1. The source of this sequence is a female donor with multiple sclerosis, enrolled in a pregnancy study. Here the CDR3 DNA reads TGTGCCAGCAGTTTATCGGGGACAGCCGCTAGGTATGGCTACACCTTC. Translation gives CASSLSGTAARYGYTF.